This TCR beta chain was sequenced in a study of glioma-infiltrating T cells after dendritic cell vaccination. Across the study: Dendritic cells derived from monocytes and pulsed with autologous tumor lysate formed the vaccine.

Clones were sequenced by immunoSEQ multiplex PCR, and TCRdb holds only the in-frame ones, with some missing. The sample includes about 58,000 clones, over 65% of them seen just once. As to time point: after dendritic cell vaccination, including at tumor progression/relapse. The germline CDR1 and CDR2 sequences are MNHEY and SVGAGI. This CDR3 spans 14 amino acids. Trimming removed 7 bases from V and 3 bases from J, with 16 bases in between. The V and J genes are TRBV6-5 and TRBJ2-7; D not resolved. The sequences come from blood, collected after dendritic cell vaccination. The sequence was obtained from a human donor with glioblastoma. The DNA of the CDR3 is TGTGCCAGCACCGACTCCTTTTTAGGCTACGAGCAGTACTTC. Protein: CASTDSFLGYEQYF.